One T cell receptor (beta chain) is described in this entry. These data belong to a study of T-cell memory formation after mild COVID-19. TCRdb fed the 5' RACE reads into MiXCR, producing one record per CDR3 protein. The sample holds hundreds of thousands of distinct CDR3 sequences, approximately 15% seen once. The clonotype originates from a man younger than 35 who had mild COVID-19 (a few samples of this study predate the infection). Cell type and time point are not known. Sequencing input: PBMCs or a T cell subset sorted from them (not recorded which).

The CDR3 nucleotides read TGTGCCAGCAGTCCTCGACTAGCGGGGGCTAGCACAGATACGCAGTATTTT. It codes for CASSPRLAGASTDTQYF. The V call is TRBV6-2 or TRBV6-3, the J call TRBJ2-3; the match to TRBD2 covers 12 bases. V lost 5 bases, J lost 0 bases, and 6 bases stayed unmatched. The CDR3 contains 17 residues. From germline, CDR1 is MNHEY and CDR2 SVGEGT.